This TCR beta chain stems from a study of PD-1 blockade in classical Hodgkin lymphoma (dated by TCRdb to the early 2020s). About the study as a whole: Nivolumab dosing was 3 mg/kg intravenously every 2 weeks, continuing until either disease progression or unacceptable toxicity. The study used CyTOF and TCR beta sequencing to define a peripheral blood immune signature of response to PD-1 blockade in classical Hodgkin lymphoma. The study at large found these results: By C4D1, a significant rise was seen in CD4+ TCR diversity but not in CD8+ TCR diversity (p=0.0027 vs p=0.16), and the rise was most apparent among complete responders (p=0.02). Baseline TCR diversity was reported as lower in newly diagnosed patients than in healthy donors, and lower still in relapsed/refractory patients. Baseline diversity similar to that of newly diagnosed patients was observed in trial patients achieving complete response, whereas significantly lower diversity was observed in partial responders and progressors. The study was restricted to a single clinical trial cohort, and the causes of repertoire differences, possibly disease activity or prior therapy, were left undefined. Diversity was lower in patients who began nivolumab less than 1 year after ASCT, so these patients were left out of later analyses to avoid confounding by immune reconstitution.

Details on this clone: What this receptor recognizes is not known. No base qualities exist here, and no much larger clone lies one base off it.

Based on the germline V gene (reference sequence), the CDR1 and CDR2 sequences are SGHNT and YYREEE. For this chain, trimming is 9 bases at the V end and 8 bases at the J end, and the number of junction bases without a gene match is 15. The CDR3 numbers 15 residues from cysteine through phenylalanine. Only the CDR3 DNA is retained, 45 bases long and in frame from the first base. The Qiagen DNeasy kit was used to extract genomic DNA from unsorted PBMCs and from the negatively selected CD4+ and CD8+ fractions. TCR beta CDR3 regions were subjected to amplification by immunoSEQ multiplex PCR with primers that anneal to V and J segments. A synthetic immune receptor repertoire was used to minimize amplification bias, and any residual bias was removed computationally once sequencing was done. The original methods were these. Repertoire diversity was quantified as the Shannon entropy index using custom Python scripts. Unsorted, CD4+ and CD8+ repertoires were analyzed separately, except in combined analyses where CD4+ and CD8+ sequences were merged in silico. Clonal expansion was defined as at least a 2-fold frequency increase after treatment relative to C1D1, with a pseudocount of 0.5 for undetected baseline clones. Singleton clones were defined as clones with 0 or 1 copy at C1D1, and non-singleton clones were defined as clones with 2 or more copies. Clones expanded in unsorted samples were labelled as CD4+, CD8+ or unknown by matching protein sequences in sorted samples from the same patient. Diversity changes from C1D1 to C4D1 were tested in paired samples using Wilcoxon tests. TCRdb mirrors the immuneACCESS table, restricted to in-frame sequences. Some clones are absent from its copies; in checked studies, under half trace to an unresolved V gene, and the reason for the others is unknown. That table furnishes V, J and clone size, whereas the DNA furnished D and trimming. The sample includes over 3,500 clones, with 78% observed a single time. The ten largest clones take up about 6% of the sample.

The time point label on this specimen signifies: cycle 1 day 1 (C1D1), immediately before nivolumab initiation. Every trial patient had relapsed following autologous stem cell transplantation, and prior brentuximab vedotin exposure was what differed among cohorts A, B and C. Using a Miltenyi CD4+ T cell isolation kit, CD4+ T cells were purified from thawed PBMCs through magnetic negative selection. The trial cohort comprised 60 or so patients with relapsed/refractory classical Hodgkin lymphoma whose best overall responses were complete response, partial response or progressive disease. Trial patients were treated with single-agent nivolumab in the multi-cohort phase II CheckMate 205 trial. An independent review committee assessed best overall response by applying the 2007 International Working Group response criteria. Trial PBMCs were obtained immediately prior to nivolumab initiation (C1D1) and on therapy at cycle 2 day 1 and cycle 4 day 1. Peripheral blood was collected in 8 mL Vacutainer Cell Preparation Tubes, from which PBMCs were isolated by centrifugation and then cryopreserved. Purified CD4+ and CD8+ fractions were prepared only for cases with an additional available PBMC sample. Magnetically labelled cells were removed on LS columns in a quadroMACS separator, and the flow-through was collected as the purified fraction.

Specimen: CD4+ T cells from blood, collected at baseline. This sequence uses TRBV5-4 and TRBJ1-2; TRBD1 aligns with 11 central bases. This TCR derives from a human donor with classical Hodgkin lymphoma. CDR3 protein: CATRALDRGLLGYTF. The DNA sequence reads TGTGCCACCAGGGCCCTGGACAGGGGGCTCTTAGGCTACACCTTC.